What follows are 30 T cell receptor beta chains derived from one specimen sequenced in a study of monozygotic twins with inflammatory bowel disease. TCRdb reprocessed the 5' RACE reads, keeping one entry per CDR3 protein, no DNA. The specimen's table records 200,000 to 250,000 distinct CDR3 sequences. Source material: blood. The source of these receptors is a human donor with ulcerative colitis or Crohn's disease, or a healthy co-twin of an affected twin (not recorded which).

The CDR3 region is CASSSNPGGHTF. The V and J genes are TRBV5-6 and TRBJ1-2; the TCRdb call, TRBD1, lacks DNA for checking. Germline assignment: CDR1 SGHDT and CDR2 YYEEEE. The CDR3 consists of 12 residues.

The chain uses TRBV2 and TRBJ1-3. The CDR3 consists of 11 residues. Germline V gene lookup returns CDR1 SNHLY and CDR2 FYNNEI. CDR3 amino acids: CASGPRNTIYF.

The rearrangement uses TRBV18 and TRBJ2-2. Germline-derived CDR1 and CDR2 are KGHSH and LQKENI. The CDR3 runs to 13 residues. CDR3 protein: CASSPPVTGELFF.

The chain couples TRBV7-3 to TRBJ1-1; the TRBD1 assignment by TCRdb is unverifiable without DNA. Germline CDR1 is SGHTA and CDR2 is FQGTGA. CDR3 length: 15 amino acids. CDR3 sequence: CASSFPWDQGTEAFF.

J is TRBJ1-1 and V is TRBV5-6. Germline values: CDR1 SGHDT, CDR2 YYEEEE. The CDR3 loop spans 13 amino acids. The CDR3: CASSGFMNTEAFF. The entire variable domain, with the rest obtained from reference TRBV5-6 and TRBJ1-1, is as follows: DAGVTQSPTHLIKTRGQQVTLRCSPKSGHDTVSWYQQALGQGPQFIFQYYEEEERQRGNFPDRFSGHQFPNYSSELNVNALLLGDSALYLCASSGFMNTEAFFGQGTRLTVV.

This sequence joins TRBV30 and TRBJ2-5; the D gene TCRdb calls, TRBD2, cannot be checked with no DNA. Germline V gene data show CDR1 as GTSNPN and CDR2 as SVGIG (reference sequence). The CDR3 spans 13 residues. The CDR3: CAWRRGTQETQYF.

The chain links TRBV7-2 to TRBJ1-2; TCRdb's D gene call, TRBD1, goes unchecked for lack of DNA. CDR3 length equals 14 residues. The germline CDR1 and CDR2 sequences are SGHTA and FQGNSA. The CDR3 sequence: CASSTGTGTYGYTF.

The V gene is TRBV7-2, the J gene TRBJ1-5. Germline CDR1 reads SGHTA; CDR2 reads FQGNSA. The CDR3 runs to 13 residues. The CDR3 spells CASSQGPNQPQHF.

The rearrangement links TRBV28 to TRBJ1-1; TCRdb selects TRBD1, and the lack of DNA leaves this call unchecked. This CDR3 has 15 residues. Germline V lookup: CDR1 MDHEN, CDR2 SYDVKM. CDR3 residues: CASSWSRGLNTEAFF.

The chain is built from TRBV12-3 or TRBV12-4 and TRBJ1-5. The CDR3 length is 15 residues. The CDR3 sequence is CASSFSWSSNQPQHF.

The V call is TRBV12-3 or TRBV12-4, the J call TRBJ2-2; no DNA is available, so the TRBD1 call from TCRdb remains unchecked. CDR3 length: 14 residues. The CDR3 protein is CASSQTGEIGELFF.

The CDR3 reads CASSQRPGSDNEQFF. The chain combines TRBV4-2 with TRBJ2-1; lacking DNA, the TRBD1 call made by TCRdb goes unchecked. CDR3 length: 15 amino acids. From germline, CDR1 is LGHNA and CDR2 YNFKEQ.

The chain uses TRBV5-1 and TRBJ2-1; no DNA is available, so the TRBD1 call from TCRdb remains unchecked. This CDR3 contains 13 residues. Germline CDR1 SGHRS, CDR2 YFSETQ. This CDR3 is CASSWGQYNEQFF.

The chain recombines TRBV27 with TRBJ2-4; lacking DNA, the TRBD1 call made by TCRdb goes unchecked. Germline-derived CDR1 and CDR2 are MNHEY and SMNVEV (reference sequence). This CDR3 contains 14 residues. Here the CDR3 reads CASGPRDGIYIQYF.

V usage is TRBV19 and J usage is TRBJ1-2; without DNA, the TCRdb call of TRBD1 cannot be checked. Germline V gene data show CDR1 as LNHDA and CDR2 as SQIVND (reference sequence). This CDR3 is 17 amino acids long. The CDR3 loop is CASSLGQAVARGYGYTF.

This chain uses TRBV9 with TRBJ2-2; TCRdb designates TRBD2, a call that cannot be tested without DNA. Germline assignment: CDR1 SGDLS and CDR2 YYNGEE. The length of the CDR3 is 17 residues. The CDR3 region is CASSEGLAGPFAGELFF.

This CDR3 is CASSYGGGNQPQHF. The rearrangement links TRBV6-2 or TRBV6-3 to TRBJ1-5; the D gene TCRdb calls, TRBD1, cannot be checked with no DNA. Germline V CDR1 and CDR2: MNHEY, SVGEGT. The CDR3 has 14 residues.

CDR3 residues: CASSQGRDWQPQHF. The rearrangement joins TRBV3-1 to TRBJ1-5. Germline values: CDR1 LGHDT, CDR2 YNNKEL (reference sequence). The CDR3 runs to 14 residues. Full variable domain (rest looked up from reference TRBV3-1 and TRBJ1-5): DTAVSQTPKYLVTQMGNDKSIKCEQNLGHDTMYWYKQDSKKFLKIMFSYNNKELIINETVPNRFSPKSPDKAHLNLHINSLELGDSAVYFCASSQGRDWQPQHFGDGTRLSIL.

CDR3 protein: CASSLAPTSPSTDTQYF. The chain carries TRBV11-2 and TRBJ2-3; with no DNA, the TCRdb D assignment of TRBD2 cannot be verified. This CDR3 spans 17 amino acids. Germline V gene lookup returns CDR1 SGHAT and CDR2 FQNNGV.

The CDR3 loop is CASSSGTQSSGANVLTF. The chain recombines TRBV7-7 with TRBJ2-6; TCRdb returns TRBD1, unconfirmable since there is no DNA. The CDR3 consists of 17 residues. The germline V gene encodes CDR1 SSHAT and CDR2 FNYEAQ (reference sequence).

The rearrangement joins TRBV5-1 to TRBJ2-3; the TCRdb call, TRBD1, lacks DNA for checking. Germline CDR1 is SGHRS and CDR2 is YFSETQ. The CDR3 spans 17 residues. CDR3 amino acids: CASSHSTGPKGTDTQYF.

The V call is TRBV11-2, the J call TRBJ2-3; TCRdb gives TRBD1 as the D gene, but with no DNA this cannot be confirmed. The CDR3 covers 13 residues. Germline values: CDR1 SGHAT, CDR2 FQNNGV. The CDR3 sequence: CASSSQGPDTQYF.

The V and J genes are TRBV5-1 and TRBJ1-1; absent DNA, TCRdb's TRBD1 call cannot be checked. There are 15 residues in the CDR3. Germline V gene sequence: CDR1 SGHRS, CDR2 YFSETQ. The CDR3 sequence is CASSLEAGVNTEAFF.

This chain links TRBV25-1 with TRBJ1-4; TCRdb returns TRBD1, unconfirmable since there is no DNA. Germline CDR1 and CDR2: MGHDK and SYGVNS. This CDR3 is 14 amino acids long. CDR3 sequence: CASSEFGRGEKLFF. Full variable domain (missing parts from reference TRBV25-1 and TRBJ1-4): EADIYQTPRYLVIGTGKKITLECSQTMGHDKMYWYQQDPGMELHLIHYSYGVNSTEKGDLSSESTVSRIRTEHFPLTLESARPSHTSQYLCASSEFGRGEKLFFGSGTQLSVL.

CDR3 in amino acids: CASSLAAGAGEQYF. The chain couples TRBV7-2 to TRBJ2-7; as DNA is missing, the TRBD1 call by TCRdb cannot be tested. This CDR3 contains 14 residues. The germline V gene has CDR1 SGHTA and CDR2 FQGNSA.

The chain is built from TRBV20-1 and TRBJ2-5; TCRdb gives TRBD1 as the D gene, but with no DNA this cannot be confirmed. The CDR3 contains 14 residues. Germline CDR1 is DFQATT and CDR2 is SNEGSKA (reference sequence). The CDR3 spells CSATGTENGETQYF.

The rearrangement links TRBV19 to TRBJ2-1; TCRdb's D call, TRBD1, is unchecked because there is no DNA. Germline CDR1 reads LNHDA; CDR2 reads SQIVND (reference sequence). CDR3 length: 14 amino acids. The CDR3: CASSIGGQNNEQFF. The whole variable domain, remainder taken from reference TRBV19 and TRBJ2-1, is DGGITQSPKYLFRKEGQNVTLSCEQNLNHDAMYWYRQDPGQGLRLIYYSQIVNDFQKGDIAEGYSVSREKKESFPLTVTSAQKNPTAFYLCASSIGGQNNEQFFGPGTRLTVL.

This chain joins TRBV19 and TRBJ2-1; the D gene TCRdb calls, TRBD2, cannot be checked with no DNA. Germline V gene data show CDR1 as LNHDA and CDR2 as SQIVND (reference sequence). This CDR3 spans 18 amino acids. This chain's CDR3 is CASSIAKWEVLSYNEQFF. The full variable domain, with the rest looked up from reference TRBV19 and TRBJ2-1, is DGGITQSPKYLFRKEGQNVTLSCEQNLNHDAMYWYRQDPGQGLRLIYYSQIVNDFQKGDIAEGYSVSREKKESFPLTVTSAQKNPTAFYLCASSIAKWEVLSYNEQFFGPGTRLTVL.

The CDR3 spells CASPPDNSPLHF. V gene TRBV12-2 combines with J gene TRBJ1-6; TCRdb's D call of TRBD1 is untestable without DNA. TRBV12-2 is a pseudogene segment. The CDR3 has 12 amino acids.

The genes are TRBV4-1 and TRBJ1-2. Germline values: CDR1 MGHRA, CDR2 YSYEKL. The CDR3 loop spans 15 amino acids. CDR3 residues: CASRVESVPNYGYTF.